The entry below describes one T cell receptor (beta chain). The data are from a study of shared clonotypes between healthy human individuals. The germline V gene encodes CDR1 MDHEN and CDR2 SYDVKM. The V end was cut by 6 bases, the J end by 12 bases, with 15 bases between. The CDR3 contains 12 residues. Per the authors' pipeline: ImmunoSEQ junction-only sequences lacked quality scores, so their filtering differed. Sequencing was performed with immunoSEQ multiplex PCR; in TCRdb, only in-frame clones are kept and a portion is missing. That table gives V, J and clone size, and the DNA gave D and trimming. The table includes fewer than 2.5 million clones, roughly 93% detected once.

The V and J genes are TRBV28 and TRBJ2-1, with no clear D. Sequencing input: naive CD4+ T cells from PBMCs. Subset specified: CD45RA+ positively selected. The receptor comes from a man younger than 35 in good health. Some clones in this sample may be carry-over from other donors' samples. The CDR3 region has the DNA TGTGCCAGCAGGGAAGGCTCGAAAAGGCAGTTCTTC. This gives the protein CASREGSKRQFF.